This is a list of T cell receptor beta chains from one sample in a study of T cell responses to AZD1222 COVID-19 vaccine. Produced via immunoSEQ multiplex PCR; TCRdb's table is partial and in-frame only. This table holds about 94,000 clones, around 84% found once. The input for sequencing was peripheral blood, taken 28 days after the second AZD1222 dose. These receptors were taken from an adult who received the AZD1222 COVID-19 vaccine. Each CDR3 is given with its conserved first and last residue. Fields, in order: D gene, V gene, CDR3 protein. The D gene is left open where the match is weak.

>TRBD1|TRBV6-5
CASSNDRGSNQPQHF
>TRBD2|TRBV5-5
CASSLGFGTKDNEQFF
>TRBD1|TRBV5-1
CASSPLTGSEAFF
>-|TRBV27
CASRTMLNTEAFF
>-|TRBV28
CASSPPGGGNQPQHF
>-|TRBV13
CASSLDAETQYF
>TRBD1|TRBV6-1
CASSDRPPGQGWTGELFF
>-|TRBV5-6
CARASSGDPYEQYF
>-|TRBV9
CASSVANSAAGEAFF
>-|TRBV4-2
CASSPGAYEQYF
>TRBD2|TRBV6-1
CASSELGGGASEQFF
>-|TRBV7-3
CASSSELGELFF
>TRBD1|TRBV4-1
CASSQLDRVNTEAFF
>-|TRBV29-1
CSVHSGSGNTIYF
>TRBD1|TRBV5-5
CASSLRQGVAEAFF
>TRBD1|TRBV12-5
CASALDRVTDTQYF
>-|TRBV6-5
CASSTSRPGTQYF
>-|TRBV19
CASSTWATNTGELFF
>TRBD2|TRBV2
CASRTPRKTSGRPSTDTQYF
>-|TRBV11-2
CASSSSGDQPQHF